The 15 T cell receptor beta chains below all came from one sample that was sequenced in a study of blood T cell repertoires in COVID-19. Repertoires were generated with immunoSEQ multiplex PCR, while TCRdb's copy carries only in-frame clones and drops some. The repertoire has about 410,000 clones, about 90% of them found once; the top ten carry 0.6%. What was sequenced was PBMCs or T cells enriched from blood (not recorded which). All receptors come from a man aged 18 to 35 who had recovered from COVID-19.

V is TRBV4-1 and J is TRBJ1-1; D not certain. The CDR3 is 14 amino acids. V was shortened by 4 bases and J by 9 bases, with 18 bases between the two germline ends. Germline V gives CDR1 MGHRA, CDR2 YSYEKL. The CDR3 DNA follows: TGCGCCAGCAGCCCCGTGGGCCGGGGTGGCCAAGCTTTCTTT. Translated: CASSPVGRGGQAFF.

The chain recombines TRBV5-6 with TRBJ1-4, with TRBD1 matching over 7 bases. The CDR3 runs 15 residues. Trimming cost V 2 bases and J 5 bases; bases outside gene matches: 6. Germline loops: CDR1 SGHDT, CDR2 YYEEEE. In DNA, the CDR3 is TGTGCCAGCAGCTTCGGAGGGGGCGGGAATGAAAAACTGTTTTTT. This codes for CASSFGGGGNEKLFF.

Concerning this clone: Other DNA sequences of this sample code for an identical CDR3. The rearrangement joins TRBV11-2 to TRBJ2-2; D is ambiguous. CDR1 and CDR2 from the germline V gene are SGHAT and FQNNGV. This CDR3 is built from 14 residues. Trimming left V 8 bases short and J 1 base short, with 11 bases between. CDR3 sequence reads: CASSRRGNTGELFF. CDR3 nucleotides: TGTGCCAGCTCCCGTCGAGGGAACACCGGGGAGCTGTTTTTT.

The chain has TRBV11-3 and TRBJ2-3; D is perhaps TRBD1 (6 bases). The CDR3 totals 14 residues. Germline lookup yields CDR1 SGHNT and CDR2 YENEEA. Trimming stripped 5 bases from V and 2 bases from J, with 11 bases between. As DNA, the CDR3 is TGTGCCAGCAGCCTCAACAGGGACACAGATACGCAGTATTTT. This sequence encodes CASSLNRDTDTQYF.

This chain links TRBV28 with TRBJ1-5; TRBD1 matches at 8 bases. The CDR3 is 14 residues long. Germline trimming cut 4 bases from V and 6 bases from J; bases unmatched to any gene: 5. From germline, CDR1 is MDHEN and CDR2 SYDVKM. The CDR3 sequence is CASSSAGGGQPQHF. The CDR3 nucleotides read TGTGCCAGCAGTTCCGCAGGGGGCGGTCAGCCCCAGCATTTT.

The V call is TRBV5-4, the J call TRBJ2-3; the D is unclear. The CDR3 runs to 12 residues. CDR1 is SGHNT and CDR2 is YYREEE in the germline V gene (reference sequence). V was clipped by 5 bases and J by 5 bases, with 9 bases between them. The CDR3 bases are TGTGCCAGCAGTTTCTTTCTAGATACGCAGTATTTT. Its protein is CASSFFLDTQYF.

The chain uses TRBV11-2 and TRBJ1-2, with D perhaps matching TRBD1 (6 bases). Germline V gene sequence: CDR1 SGHAT, CDR2 FQNNGV. V lost 3 bases and J 8 bases, leaving 10 bases between the germline ends. The CDR3 has 12 amino acids. Written as DNA, the CDR3 is TGTGCCAGCAGCTTTTTTCAGGGGGGCTACACCTTC. Translation: CASSFFQGGYTF.

The V and J genes are TRBV12-3 or TRBV12-4 and TRBJ1-5; 7 nucleotides match TRBD1. V lost 5 bases to trimming and J lost 11 bases; unmatched junction nucleotides: 6. This CDR3 region has 12 residues. In DNA form, the CDR3 reads TGTGCCAGCAGTCCAGGGGGAAAGGCCCAGCATTTT. It specifies CASSPGGKAQHF.

The rearrangement links TRBV15 to TRBJ1-2; TRBD1 is a possible D gene (5 bases). This CDR3 contains 20 residues. The germline V gene has CDR1 LNHNV and CDR2 YYDKDF (reference sequence). Trimming shortened V by 0 bases and J by 3 bases, and 26 bases separated the two germline ends. CDR3 protein: CATSRDLTPPSITGYYGYTF. CDR3 DNA: TGTGCCACCAGCAGAGATCTCACTCCCCCCTCGATCACAGGCTACTATGGCTACACCTTC. The complete variable domain, with remaining parts taken from reference TRBV15 and TRBJ1-2, reads DAMVIQNPRYQVTQFGKPVTLSCSQTLNHNVMYWYQQKSSQAPKLLFHYYDKDFNNEADTPDNFQSRRPNTSFCFLDIRSPGLGDTAMYLCATSRDLTPPSITGYYGYTFGSGTRLTVV.

V is TRBV28 and J is TRBJ2-2; the D gene is possibly TRBD1 (6 bases). With 6 bases removed from V and 5 bases from J, the gap between germline ends came to 13 bases. Germline V lookup: CDR1 MDHEN, CDR2 SYDVKM. This CDR3 contains 14 residues. In nucleotides, the CDR3 is TGTGCCAGCAGGTCGACAGGCATGACCGGGGAGCTGTTTTTT. As protein: CASRSTGMTGELFF.

This chain joins TRBV7-3 and TRBJ2-2; the match to TRBD1 covers 8 bases. With 5 bases clipped from V and 3 bases from J, the junction kept 11 bases outside the gene matches. CDR1 is SGHTA and CDR2 is FQGTGA in the germline V gene. The CDR3 is made up of 17 amino acids. The chain's CDR3 is CASSQSGRTGYTGELFF. CDR3 sequence (DNA): TGTGCCAGCAGCCAAAGTGGTCGGACAGGGTACACCGGGGAGCTGTTTTTT. Drawing the rest from reference TRBV7-3 and TRBJ2-2, the complete variable domain is GAGVSQTPSNKVTEKGKYVELRCDPISGHTALYWYRQSLGQGPEFLIYFQGTGAADDSGLPNDRFFAVRPEGSVSTLKIQRTERGDSAVYLCASSQSGRTGYTGELFFGEGSRLTVL.

The V call is TRBV14, the J call TRBJ1-1, with D maybe TRBD1 (6 bases). V was clipped by 5 bases and J by 7 bases, with 20 bases between them. The CDR3 is 15 amino acids. Germline CDR1 reads SGHDN; CDR2 reads FVKESK. The CDR3 DNA follows: TGTGCCAGCAGCACCTTTTGGCCAGGGGTGGGTGAAGCTTTCTTT. It codes for CASSTFWPGVGEAFF.

The chain recombines TRBV2 with TRBJ2-5; 14 bases match TRBD2. CDR3 length equals 15 residues. The V and J ends lost 3 bases and 7 bases, in that order; junction bases with no gene match: 4. The germline CDR1 and CDR2 sequences are SNHLY and FYNNEI. The CDR3 DNA follows: TGTGCCAGCAGTGAGGGACTAGCGGGAGCGGGGACCCAGTACTTC. It specifies CASSEGLAGAGTQYF.

In DNA, the CDR3 is TGTGCCAGCAGCCAGGGACAGGGAGGCAGAGAGACCCAGTACTTC. Its protein is CASSQGQGGRETQYF. The chain is built from TRBV5-4 and TRBJ2-5; 9 positions match TRBD1. This CDR3 spans 15 amino acids. V trimming: 4 bases; J trimming: 4 bases; junction bases outside the gene matches: 8. From germline, CDR1 is SGHNT and CDR2 YYREEE (reference sequence).

The CDR3 here is CASSVGPTYEQYF. CDR3 DNA sequence: TGTGCCAGCAGCGTAGGACCGACTTACGAGCAGTACTTC. The J gene is TRBJ2-7, the V gene TRBV9; D ambiguous. V was shortened by 0 bases and J by 4 bases, with 8 bases between the two germline ends. Per the germline V gene, CDR1 is SGDLS and CDR2 is YYNGEE. The length of the CDR3 is 13 residues.